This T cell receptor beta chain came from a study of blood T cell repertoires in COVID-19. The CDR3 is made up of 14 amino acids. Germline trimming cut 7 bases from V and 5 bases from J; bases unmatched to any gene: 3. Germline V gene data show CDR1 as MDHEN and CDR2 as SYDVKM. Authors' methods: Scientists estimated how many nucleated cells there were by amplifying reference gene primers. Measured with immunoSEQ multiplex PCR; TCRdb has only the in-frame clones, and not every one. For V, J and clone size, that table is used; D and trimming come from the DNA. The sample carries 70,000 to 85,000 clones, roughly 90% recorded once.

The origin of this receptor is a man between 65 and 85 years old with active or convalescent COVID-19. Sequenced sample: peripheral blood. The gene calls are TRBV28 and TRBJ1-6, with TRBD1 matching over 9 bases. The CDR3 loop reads CASTGTGNNSPLHF. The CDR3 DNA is TGTGCCAGCACAGGGACAGGGAATAATTCACCCCTCCACTTT.